This is a list of T cell receptor beta chains from one sample in a study of T cell repertoires in cytomegalovirus infection. TCRdb processed the reads anew with MiXCR; each CDR3 protein has one entry. The sample has a few hundred thousand distinct CDR3 sequences, around a tenth seen once. The sample consisted of PBMCs. The origin of the receptors is a human donor in good health (CMV status not recorded). Some clones in this sample may be carry-over from other donors' samples. The CDR3 runs from the conserved cysteine through the conserved F or W. Fields, in order: J gene, clone size, V gene, D gene, CDR3 protein, CDR3 DNA. The D gene is left open where the match is weak. Size is omitted from some rows. Given values are once, few, many or a class for expanded clones.

TRBJ2-7 | many | TRBV7-2 | TRBD1 | CASTRQGRSYEQYF | TGTGCCAGCACCCGACAGGGGAGGTCCTACGAGCAGTACTTC
TRBJ2-1 | . | TRBV7-2 | . | CASSFDTSENEQFF | TGTGCCAGCAGCTTCGATACGAGCGAGAATGAGCAGTTCTTC
TRBJ1-2 | . | TRBV25-1 | . | CASSVDSARSGYTF | TGTGCCAGCAGTGTAGACAGCGCCCGAAGTGGCTACACCTTC
TRBJ2-1 | many | TRBV7-2 | . | CASTPGSATSYNEQFF | TGTGCCAGCACCCCGGGCAGCGCCACCTCCTACAATGAGCAGTTCTTC
TRBJ1-2 | few | TRBV20-1 | TRBD1 | CSARQGPYGYTF | TGCAGTGCAAGACAGGGACCCTATGGCTACACCTTC
TRBJ1-6 | many | TRBV7-9 | . | CASSFGGPNSPLHF | TGTGCCAGCAGCTTCGGGGGGCCCAATTCACCCCTCCACTTT
TRBJ1-2 | many | TRBV7-2 | TRBD1 | CASSHERTGIRNNYGYTF | TGTGCCAGCAGCCATGAGAGGACAGGTATACGTAACAACTATGGCTACACCTTC
TRBJ2-3 | many | TRBV7-2 | TRBD2 | CASSPSGGVGTDTQYF | TGTGCCAGCAGCCCTAGCGGGGGGGTGGGCACAGATACGCAGTATTTT
TRBJ1-1 | few | TRBV29-1 | . | CSVAGTSNTEAFF | TGCAGCGTAGCCGGGACCTCAAACACTGAAGCTTTCTTT
TRBJ2-3 | few | TRBV20-1 | . | CSAPLRTQYF | TGCAGTGCTCCTTTGCGGACGCAGTATTTT
TRBJ2-1 | few | TRBV7-9 | . | CASSSGGRLGEQFF | TGTGCCAGCAGCTCGGGTGGCAGGTTGGGCGAGCAGTTCTTC
TRBJ2-2 | . | TRBV14 | . | CASRRTQVTGELFF | TGTGCCAGCAGGAGGACACAGGTCACCGGGGAGCTGTTTTTT
TRBJ1-1 | many | TRBV7-2 | TRBD1 | CASSPSRQGWDTEAFF | TGTGCCAGCAGCCCTAGCCGACAGGGTTGGGACACTGAAGCTTTCTTT
TRBJ1-2 | many | TRBV7-2 | . | CASSLSGGATRGYTF | TGTGCCAGCAGCTTATCTGGGGGCGCCACCCGTGGCTACACCTTC
TRBJ1-1 | . | TRBV12-3/TRBV12-4 | . | CASSFPPGLNTEAFF | TGTGCCAGCAGTTTCCCGCCAGGGCTGAACACTGAAGCTTTCTTT
TRBJ2-7 | few | TRBV12-3/TRBV12-4 | TRBD1 | CASSLLGTGVYEQYF | TGTGCCAGCAGTTTACTCGGGACAGGGGTCTACGAGCAGTACTTC
TRBJ2-3 | many | TRBV28 | . | CASSFRLNTQYF | TGTGCCAGCAGTTTCCGCCTGAATACGCAGTATTTT
TRBJ2-4 | . | TRBV7-4 | TRBD2 | CASSLGHGRPIMDKHSQYF | TGTGCCAGCAGCTTAGGTCACGGGAGGCCTATTATGGACAAACACAGTCAGTACTTC
TRBJ2-3 | . | TRBV10-3 | TRBD2 | CAIRGGGRTDTQYF | TGTGCCATCCGGGGCGGGGGGCGCACAGATACGCAGTATTTT
TRBJ2-7 | . | TRBV24-1 | . | CATTSELGDNYEQYF | TGTGCCACCACCTCCGAGCTGGGTGACAACTACGAGCAGTACTTC
TRBJ1-5 | many | TRBV12-3/TRBV12-4 | . | CASSLSSTFQPQHF | TGTGCCAGCAGTTTATCGTCCACATTCCAGCCCCAGCATTTT
TRBJ1-5 | many | TRBV28 | TRBD1 | CASSYGGRGDQPQHF | TGTGCCAGCAGTTATGGGGGCAGGGGGGATCAGCCCCAGCATTTT
TRBJ2-1 | many | TRBV11-2 | . | CASSSTSAGSYNEQFF | TGTGCCAGCAGCTCGACTAGTGCTGGCTCCTACAATGAGCAGTTCTTC
TRBJ1-1 | . | TRBV4-1 | TRBD1 | CASSQALDRVNTEAFF | TGCGCCAGCAGCCAAGCCCTGGACAGGGTGAACACTGAAGCTTTCTTT
TRBJ2-2 | few | TRBV7-2 | . | CASSPRRQGTTNTGELFF | TGTGCCAGCAGCCCAAGACGTCAGGGAACCACGAACACCGGGGAGCTGTTTTTT
TRBJ2-7 | . | TRBV7-3 | TRBD2 | CASSLAAGGPYEQYF | TGTGCCAGCAGCTTAGCGGCGGGGGGGCCTTACGAGCAGTACTTC
TRBJ1-4 | many | TRBV7-2 | . | CASSLGSGFMNEKLFF | TGTGCCAGCAGCTTAGGTTCCGGCTTTATGAATGAAAAACTGTTTTTT
TRBJ2-3 | . | TRBV6-8 | . | CASSPGGTQGNTQYF | TGTGCCAGCAGCCCTGGAGGGACTCAAGGGAATACGCAGTATTTT
TRBJ2-7 | . | TRBV27 | . | CASSLTRHHEQYF | TGTGCCAGCAGTTTGACCCGACACCACGAGCAGTACTTC
TRBJ1-1 | . | TRBV4-2 | . | CASSQEGAANTEAFF | TGTGCCAGCAGCCAAGAAGGAGCCGCGAACACTGAAGCTTTCTTT
TRBJ2-3 | . | TRBV18 | . | CASSRGPGASTDTQYF | TGTGCCAGCTCACGAGGGCCGGGAGCGAGCACAGATACGCAGTATTTT
TRBJ2-7 | many | TRBV7-3 | . | CASSLIEGHEQYF | TGTGCCAGCAGCTTAATCGAGGGCCACGAGCAGTACTTC
TRBJ2-7 | many | TRBV7-2 | . | CASSLVTPDYEQYF | TGTGCCAGCAGCTTAGTTACCCCAGACTACGAGCAGTACTTC
TRBJ2-7 | . | TRBV9 | TRBD2 | CASSVATRGSSGSYEQYF | TGTGCCAGCAGCGTAGCTACAAGAGGGTCTAGCGGGAGCTACGAGCAGTACTTC
TRBJ2-2 | . | TRBV20-1 | . | CSARERGPGELFF | TGCAGTGCTAGAGAGAGGGGTCCCGGGGAGCTGTTTTTT
TRBJ1-5 | many | TRBV7-8 | TRBD1 | CASSPGQGTTQPQHF | TGTGCCAGCAGCCCAGGACAGGGAACCACTCAGCCCCAGCATTTT
TRBJ1-2 | many | TRBV6-1 | TRBD1 | CASKQGQGNYGYTF | TGTGCCAGCAAGCAGGGACAGGGCAACTATGGCTACACCTTC
TRBJ2-7 | . | TRBV27 | . | CASSFRWSMDEQYF | TGTGCCAGCAGTTTCCGATGGTCTATGGACGAGCAGTACTTC
TRBJ2-7 | many | TRBV7-6 | . | CASSWPNVQGQSYEQYF | TGTGCCAGCAGCTGGCCGAACGTCCAGGGACAATCCTACGAGCAGTACTTC
TRBJ2-2 | many | TRBV7-2 | . | CASSLGLAGELFF | TGTGCCAGCAGCTTAGGTCTCGCCGGGGAGCTGTTTTTT
TRBJ1-2 | many | TRBV7-2 | TRBD1 | CASSLSAGQLNYGYTF | TGTGCCAGCAGCCTCTCCGCGGGACAGCTCAACTATGGCTACACCTTC
TRBJ1-5 | many | TRBV20-1 | . | CSATQGSQPQHF | TGCAGTGCTACCCAGGGCTCTCAGCCCCAGCATTTT
TRBJ2-7 | many | TRBV7-2 | TRBD2 | CASSTRDYPSYEQYF | TGTGCCAGCAGCACGAGGGACTATCCAAGCTACGAGCAGTACTTC
TRBJ2-1 | . | TRBV18 | TRBD2 | CASEGLAGATSSYNEQFF | TGTGCCAGCGAAGGACTAGCGGGAGCCACGAGCTCCTACAATGAGCAGTTCTTC
TRBJ2-1 | . | TRBV6-6 | . | CASGLRHNEQFF | TGTGCCAGCGGGCTTCGGCACAATGAGCAGTTCTTC
TRBJ1-1 | many | TRBV7-2 | TRBD1 | CASSSTPGQRDTEAFF | TGTGCCAGCAGCTCCACCCCGGGACAGAGAGACACTGAAGCTTTCTTT
TRBJ2-2 | few | TRBV7-3 | . | CASSPGHGPNTGELFF | TGTGCCAGCAGCCCCGGACACGGCCCGAACACCGGGGAGCTGTTTTTT
TRBJ2-1 | few | TRBV7-3 | TRBD2 | CASSLTLREGPGGEQFF | TGTGCCAGCAGCTTAACGTTGCGGGAGGGCCCAGGGGGGGAGCAGTTCTTC